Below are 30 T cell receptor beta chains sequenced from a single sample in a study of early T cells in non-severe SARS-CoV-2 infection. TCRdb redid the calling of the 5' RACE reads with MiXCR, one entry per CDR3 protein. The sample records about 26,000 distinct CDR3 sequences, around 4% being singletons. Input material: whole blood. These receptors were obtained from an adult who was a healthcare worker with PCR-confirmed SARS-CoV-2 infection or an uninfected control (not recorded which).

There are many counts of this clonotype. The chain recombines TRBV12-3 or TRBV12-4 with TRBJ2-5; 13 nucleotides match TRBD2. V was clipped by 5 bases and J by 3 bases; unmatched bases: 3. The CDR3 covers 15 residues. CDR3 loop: CASSPLAGGEETQYF. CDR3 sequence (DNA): TGTGCCAGCAGTCCACTAGCGGGGGGGGAAGAGACCCAGTACTTC.

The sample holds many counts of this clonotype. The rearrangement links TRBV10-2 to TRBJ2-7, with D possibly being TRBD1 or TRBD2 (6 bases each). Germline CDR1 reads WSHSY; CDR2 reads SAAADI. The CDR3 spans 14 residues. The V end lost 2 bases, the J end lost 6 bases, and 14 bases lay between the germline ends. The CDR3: CASSETVRGGEQYF. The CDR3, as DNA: TGCGCCAGCAGTGAGACGGTCAGGGGAGGCGAGCAGTACTTC.

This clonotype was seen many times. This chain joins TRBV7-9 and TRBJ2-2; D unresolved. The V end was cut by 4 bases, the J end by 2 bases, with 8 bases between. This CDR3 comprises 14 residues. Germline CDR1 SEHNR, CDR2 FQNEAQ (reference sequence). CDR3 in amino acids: CASSSTPNTGELFF. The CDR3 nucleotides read TGTGCCAGCAGCTCGACACCTAACACCGGGGAGCTGTTTTTT.

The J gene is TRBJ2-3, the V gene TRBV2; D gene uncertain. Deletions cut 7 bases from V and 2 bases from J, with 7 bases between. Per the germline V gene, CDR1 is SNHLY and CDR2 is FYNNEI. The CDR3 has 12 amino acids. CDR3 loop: CASTGDTDTQYF. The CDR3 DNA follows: TGTGCCAGCACTGGGGACACAGATACGCAGTATTTT.

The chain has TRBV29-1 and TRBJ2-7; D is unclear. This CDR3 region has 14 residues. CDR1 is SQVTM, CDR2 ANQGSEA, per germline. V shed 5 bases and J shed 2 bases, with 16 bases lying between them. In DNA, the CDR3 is TGCAGCGTTTCCCCCGGCGCGAATGCCTACGAGCAGTACTTC. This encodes CSVSPGANAYEQYF.

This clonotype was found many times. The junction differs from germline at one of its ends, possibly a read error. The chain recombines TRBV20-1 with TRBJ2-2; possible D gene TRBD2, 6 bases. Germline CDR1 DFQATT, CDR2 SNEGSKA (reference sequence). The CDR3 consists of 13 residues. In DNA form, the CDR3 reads TGCAGTGCCGCCGAAACTAGCACCGGGGAGCTTTTTTTT. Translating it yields CSAAETSTGELFF.

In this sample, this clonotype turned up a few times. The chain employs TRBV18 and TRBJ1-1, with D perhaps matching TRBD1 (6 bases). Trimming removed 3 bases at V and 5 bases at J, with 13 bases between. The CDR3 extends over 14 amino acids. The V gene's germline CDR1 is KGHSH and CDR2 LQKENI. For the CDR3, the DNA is TGTGCCAGCTCACCTGAGACCAGGGGTACTGAAGCTTTCTTT. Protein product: CASSPETRGTEAFF.

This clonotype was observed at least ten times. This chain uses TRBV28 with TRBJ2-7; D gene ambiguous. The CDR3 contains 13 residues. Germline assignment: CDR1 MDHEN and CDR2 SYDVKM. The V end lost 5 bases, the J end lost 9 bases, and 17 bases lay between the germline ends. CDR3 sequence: CASSPPYRLPQYF. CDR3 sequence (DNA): TGTGCCAGCAGTCCACCGTACCGCCTACCGCAGTACTTC.

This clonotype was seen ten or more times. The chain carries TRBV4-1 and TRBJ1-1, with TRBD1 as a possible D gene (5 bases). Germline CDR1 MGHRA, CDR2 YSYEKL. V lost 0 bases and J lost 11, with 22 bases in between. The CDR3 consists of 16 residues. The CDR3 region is CASSQEVGDDPRGAFF. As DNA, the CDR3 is TGCGCCAGCAGCCAAGAGGTCGGGGACGACCCCCGGGGGGCTTTCTTT.

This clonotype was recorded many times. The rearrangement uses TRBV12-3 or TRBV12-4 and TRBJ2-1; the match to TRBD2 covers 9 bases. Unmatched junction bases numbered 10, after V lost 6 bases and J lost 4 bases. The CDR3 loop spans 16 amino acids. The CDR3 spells CASSHSLAGLYNEQFF. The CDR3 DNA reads TGTGCCAGCAGCCACAGTCTAGCGGGGCTATACAATGAGCAGTTCTTC.

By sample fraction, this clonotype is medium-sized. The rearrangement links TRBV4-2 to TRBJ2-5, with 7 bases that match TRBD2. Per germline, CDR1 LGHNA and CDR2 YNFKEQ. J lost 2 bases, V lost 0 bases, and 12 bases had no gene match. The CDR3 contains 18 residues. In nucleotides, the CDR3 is TGTGCCAGCAGCCAAGATCTCCGAGGCGGGGGAGAACAAGAGACCCAGTACTTC. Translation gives CASSQDLRGGGEQETQYF.

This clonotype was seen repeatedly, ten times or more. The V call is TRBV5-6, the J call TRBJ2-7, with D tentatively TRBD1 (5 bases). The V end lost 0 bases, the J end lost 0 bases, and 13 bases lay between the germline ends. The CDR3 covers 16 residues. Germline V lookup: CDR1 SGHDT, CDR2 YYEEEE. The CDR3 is CASSLALQAYSYEQYF. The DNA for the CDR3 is TGTGCCAGCAGCTTGGCTTTACAGGCCTACTCCTACGAGCAGTACTTC. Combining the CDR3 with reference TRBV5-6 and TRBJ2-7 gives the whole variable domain DAGVTQSPTHLIKTRGQQVTLRCSPKSGHDTVSWYQQALGQGPQFIFQYYEEEERQRGNFPDRFSGHQFPNYSSELNVNALLLGDSALYLCASSLALQAYSYEQYFGPGTRLTVT.

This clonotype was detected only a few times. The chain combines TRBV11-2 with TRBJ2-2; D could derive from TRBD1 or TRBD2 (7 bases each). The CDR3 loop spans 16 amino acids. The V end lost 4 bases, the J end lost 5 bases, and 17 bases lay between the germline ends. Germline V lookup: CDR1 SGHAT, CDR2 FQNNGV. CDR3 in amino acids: CASSSPGGERTGELFF. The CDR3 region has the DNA TGTGCCAGCAGCTCCCCAGGGGGGGAGCGGACCGGGGAGCTGTTTTTT.

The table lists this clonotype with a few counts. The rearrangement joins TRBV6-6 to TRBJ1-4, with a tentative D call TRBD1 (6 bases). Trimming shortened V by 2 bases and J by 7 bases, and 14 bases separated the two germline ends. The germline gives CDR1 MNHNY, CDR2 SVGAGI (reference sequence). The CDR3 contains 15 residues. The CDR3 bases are TGTGCCAGCAGTTACGCGGGGACACTCACTGAAAAACTGTTTTTT. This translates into CASSYAGTLTEKLFF.

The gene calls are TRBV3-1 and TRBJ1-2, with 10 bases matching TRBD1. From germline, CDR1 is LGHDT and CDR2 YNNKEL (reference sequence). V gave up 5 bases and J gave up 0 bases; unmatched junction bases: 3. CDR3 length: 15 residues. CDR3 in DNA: TGTGCCAGCAGCTTTGGACAGGGGGCTAACTATGGCTACACCTTC. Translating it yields CASSFGQGANYGYTF.

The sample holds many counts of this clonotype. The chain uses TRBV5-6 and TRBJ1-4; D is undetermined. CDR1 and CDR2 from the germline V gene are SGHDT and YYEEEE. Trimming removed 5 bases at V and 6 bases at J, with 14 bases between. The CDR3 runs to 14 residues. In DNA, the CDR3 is TGTGCCAGCAGTCCCCGGGCCCACGATGAAAAACTGTTTTTT. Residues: CASSPRAHDEKLFF.

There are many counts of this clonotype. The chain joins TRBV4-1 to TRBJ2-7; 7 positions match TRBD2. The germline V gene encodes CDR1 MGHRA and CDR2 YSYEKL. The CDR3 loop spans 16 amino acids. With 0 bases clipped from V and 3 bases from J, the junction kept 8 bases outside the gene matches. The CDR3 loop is CASSQDRGGRRYEQYF. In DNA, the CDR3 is TGCGCCAGCAGCCAAGATAGGGGCGGGAGACGCTACGAGCAGTACTTC.

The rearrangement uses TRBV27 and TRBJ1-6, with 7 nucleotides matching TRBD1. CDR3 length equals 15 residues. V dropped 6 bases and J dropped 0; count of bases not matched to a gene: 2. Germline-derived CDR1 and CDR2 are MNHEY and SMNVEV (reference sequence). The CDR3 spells CASRGDSSYNSPLHF. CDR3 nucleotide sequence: TGTGCCAGCAGAGGGGACAGCTCCTATAATTCACCCCTCCACTTT.

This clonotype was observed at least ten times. The CDR3 DNA reads as TGCAGTGCTAGCCCTCCTTCGGACATTCAGTACTTC. Its protein product is CSASPPSDIQYF. The chain couples TRBV20-1 to TRBJ2-4; D ambiguous. The germline gives CDR1 DFQATT, CDR2 SNEGSKA (reference sequence). With 3 bases removed from V and 8 bases from J, the gap between germline ends came to 11 bases. The CDR3 is made up of 12 amino acids.

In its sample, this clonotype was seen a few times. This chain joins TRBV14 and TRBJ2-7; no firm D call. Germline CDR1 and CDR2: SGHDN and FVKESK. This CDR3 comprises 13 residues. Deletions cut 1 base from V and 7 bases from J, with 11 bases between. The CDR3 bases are TGTGCCAGCAGCCAAGGTTTACAGCTAGAGCAGTACTTC. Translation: CASSQGLQLEQYF. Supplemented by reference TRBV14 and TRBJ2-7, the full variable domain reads EAGVTQFPSHSVIEKGQTVTLRCDPISGHDNLYWYRRVMGKEIKFLLHFVKESKQDESGMPNNRFLAERTGGTYSTLKVQPAELEDSGVYFCASSQGLQLEQYFGPGTRLTVT.

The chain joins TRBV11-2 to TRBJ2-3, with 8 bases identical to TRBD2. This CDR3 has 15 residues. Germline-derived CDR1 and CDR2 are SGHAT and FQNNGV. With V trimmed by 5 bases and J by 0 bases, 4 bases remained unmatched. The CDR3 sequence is CASSTSGYSTDTQYF. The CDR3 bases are TGTGCCAGCAGCACTAGCGGATACAGCACAGATACGCAGTATTTT.

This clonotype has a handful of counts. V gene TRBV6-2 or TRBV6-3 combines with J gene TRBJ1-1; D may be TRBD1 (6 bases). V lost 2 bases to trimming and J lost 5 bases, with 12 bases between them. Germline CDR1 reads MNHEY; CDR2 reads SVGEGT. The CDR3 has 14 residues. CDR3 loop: CASSYGGLGTEAFF. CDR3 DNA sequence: TGTGCCAGCAGTTACGGGGGGCTGGGGACTGAAGCTTTCTTT.

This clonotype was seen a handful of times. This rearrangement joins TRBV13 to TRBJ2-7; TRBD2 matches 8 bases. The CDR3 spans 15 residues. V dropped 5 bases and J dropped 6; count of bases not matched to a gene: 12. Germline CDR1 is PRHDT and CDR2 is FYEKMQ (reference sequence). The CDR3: CASSPTFGGAPEQYF. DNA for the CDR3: TGTGCCAGCAGCCCTACATTCGGGGGGGCCCCCGAGCAGTACTTC.

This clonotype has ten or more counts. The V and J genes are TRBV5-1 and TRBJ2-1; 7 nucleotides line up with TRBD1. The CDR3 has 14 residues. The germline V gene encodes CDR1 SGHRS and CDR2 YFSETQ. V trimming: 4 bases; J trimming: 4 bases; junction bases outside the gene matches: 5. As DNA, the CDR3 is TGCGCCAGCAGCCTACAGGGGTTTTACAATGAGCAGTTCTTC. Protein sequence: CASSLQGFYNEQFF.

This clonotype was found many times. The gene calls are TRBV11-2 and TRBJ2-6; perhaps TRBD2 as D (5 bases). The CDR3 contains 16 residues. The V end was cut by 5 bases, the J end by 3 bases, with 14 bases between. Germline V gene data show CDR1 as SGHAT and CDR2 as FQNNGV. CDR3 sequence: CASSHNRDGGANVLTF. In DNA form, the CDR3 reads TGTGCCAGCAGCCATAACCGGGATGGTGGGGCCAACGTCCTGACTTTC. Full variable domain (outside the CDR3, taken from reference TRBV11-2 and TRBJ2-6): EAGVAQSPRYKIIEKRQSVAFWCNPISGHATLYWYQQILGQGPKLLIQFQNNGVVDDSQLPKDRFSAERLKGVDSTLKIQPAKLEDSAVYLCASSHNRDGGANVLTFGAGSRLTVL.

CDR3 nucleotides: TGCGCCAGCAGCTTGAATGAAAACGGGGAGCTGTTTTTT. Its protein is CASSLNENGELFF. The V call is TRBV5-1, the J call TRBJ2-2; D unclear. This CDR3 contains 13 residues. Trimming pared 1 base from V and 7 bases from J, leaving 8 bases between. Germline values: CDR1 SGHRS, CDR2 YFSETQ.

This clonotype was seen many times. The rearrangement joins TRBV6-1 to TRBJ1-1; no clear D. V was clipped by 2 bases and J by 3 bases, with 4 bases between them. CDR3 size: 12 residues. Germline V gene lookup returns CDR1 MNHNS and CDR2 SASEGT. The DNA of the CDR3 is TGTGCCAGCAGTGAATTTGACACTGAAGCTTTCTTT. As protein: CASSEFDTEAFF.

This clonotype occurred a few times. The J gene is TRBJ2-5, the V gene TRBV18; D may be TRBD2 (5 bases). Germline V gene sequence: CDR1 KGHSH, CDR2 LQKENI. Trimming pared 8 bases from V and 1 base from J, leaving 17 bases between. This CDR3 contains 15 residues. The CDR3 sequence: CASQPNGNSQETQYF. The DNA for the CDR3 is TGTGCCAGCCAGCCAAACGGGAATAGCCAAGAGACCCAGTACTTC.

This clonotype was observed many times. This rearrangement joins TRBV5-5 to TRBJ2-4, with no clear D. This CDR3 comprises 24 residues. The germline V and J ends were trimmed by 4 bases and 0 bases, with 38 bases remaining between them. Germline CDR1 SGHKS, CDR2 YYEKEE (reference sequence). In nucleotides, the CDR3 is TGTGCCAGCAGCACATCCCCCAAGGCCACAAACAATGTGACTGTATTACTAGCCAAAAACATTCAGTACTTC. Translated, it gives CASSTSPKATNNVTVLLAKNIQYF.

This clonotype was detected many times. CDR3 bases: TGTGCCAGCAGCCCAGGACGGCGCGACACTGAAGCTTTCTTT. Amino acids: CASSPGRRDTEAFF. This chain uses TRBV9 with TRBJ1-1, with no clear D. The germline gives CDR1 SGDLS, CDR2 YYNGEE. V lost 4 bases, J lost 3 bases, and 13 bases lay in between. This CDR3 is built from 14 residues.